The 12 T cell receptor beta chains below all came from one sample that was sequenced in a study of CD8 T cells in Susac syndrome. Random hexamers were used to reverse transcribe the RNA input (about 0.45 to 1 ug). MiXCR, applied by TCRdb to the immunoSEQ multiplex PCR reads, yields one record per CDR3 protein. The sample shows some 120,000 distinct CDR3 sequences, around nine tenths of them seen only once. Sequenced sample: CD8+ T cells from PBMCs. Receptors originate from a human donor with multiple sclerosis.

V gene TRBV16 combines with J gene TRBJ1-2; 9 bases are shared with TRBD1. The ends lost 3 bases at V and 7 bases at J; junction bases unmatched: 6. Germline V gene sequence: CDR1 KGHSY, CDR2 FQNENV. CDR3 length: 14 amino acids. CDR3 sequence (DNA): TGTGCCAGCAGCCACTTACAGGGGGCCCTTGGCTACACCTTC. Translated: CASSHLQGALGYTF. Using reference TRBV16 and TRBJ1-2 for the parts outside the CDR3, the full variable domain is GEEVAQTPKHLVRGEGQKAKLYCAPIKGHSYVFWYQQVLKNEFKFLISFQNENVFDETGMPKERFSAKCLPNSPCSLEIQATKLEDSAVYFCASSHLQGALGYTFGSGTRLTVV.

In its sample, this clonotype was seen once. V gene TRBV29-1 combines with J gene TRBJ2-2; D gene ambiguous. Looked up from germline, CDR1 is SQVTM and CDR2 is ANQGSEA. V gave up 3 bases and J gave up 4 bases, with 9 bases separating them. The CDR3 extends over 13 amino acids. Here the CDR3 DNA reads TGCAGCGTTGATTTCGGTGGCACCGGGGAGCTGTTTTTT. Residues: CSVDFGGTGELFF.

V usage is TRBV15 and J usage is TRBJ2-7, with D possibly being TRBD1 or TRBD2 (5 bases each). Trimming shortened V by 4 bases and J by 3 bases, and 22 bases separated the two germline ends. Germline V CDR1 and CDR2: LNHNV, YYDKDF (reference sequence). There are 17 residues in the CDR3. CDR3 nucleotide sequence: TGTGCCACCAGCAAGAGATCTGGCCTTGAGGGGCTCTACGAGCAGTACTTC. Encoded protein: CATSKRSGLEGLYEQYF.

The chain employs TRBV6-1 and TRBJ1-5, with 7 bases that match TRBD1. Germline V lookup: CDR1 MNHNS, CDR2 SASEGT. This CDR3 has 14 residues. Germline trimming cut 6 bases from V and 6 bases from J; bases unmatched to any gene: 8. Written as DNA, the CDR3 is TGTGCCAGCAGAGAGACAGGGTCCGGTCAGCCCCAGCATTTT. Its protein is CASRETGSGQPQHF.

The chain's CDR3 is CAPRRSGNTEAFF. The CDR3 DNA reads as TGTGCTCCCAGACGGTCAGGGAACACTGAAGCTTTCTTT. The rearrangement uses TRBV2 and TRBJ1-1, with no clear D. Per germline, CDR1 SNHLY and CDR2 FYNNEI. This CDR3 spans 13 amino acids.

The chain recombines TRBV11-2 with TRBJ2-3; D may match TRBD1 or TRBD2 (5 bases each). Germline loops: CDR1 SGHAT, CDR2 FQNNGV. Trimming removed 5 bases from V and 3 bases from J, with 21 bases in between. The CDR3 contains 17 residues. DNA of the CDR3: TGTGCCAGCAGCCAGACAGAACCTGGAGGTGATACAGATACGCAGTATTTT. It translates to CASSQTEPGGDTDTQYF.

V usage is TRBV6-5 and J usage is TRBJ1-2, with D possibly being TRBD1 (6 bases). The CDR3 length is 14 residues. CDR1 is MNHEY, CDR2 SVGAGI, per germline. V lost 5 bases to trimming and J lost 4 bases, with 14 bases between them. CDR3 amino acids: CASSQQGTPYGYTF. CDR3 nucleotides: TGTGCCAGCAGTCAACAGGGAACCCCCTATGGCTACACCTTC.

V gene TRBV5-1 combines with J gene TRBJ2-1; D may be TRBD1 or TRBD2 (5 bases each). The CDR3 is 15 residues long. Germline assignment: CDR1 SGHRS and CDR2 YFSETQ. Trimming removed 2 bases at V and 1 base at J, with 10 bases between. In nucleotides, the CDR3 is TGCGCCAGCAGCTTTGGGGGTGAATCCTACAATGAGCAGTTCTTC. Translated, it gives CASSFGGESYNEQFF.

The chain recombines TRBV19 with TRBJ2-7, with D possibly being TRBD1 (6 bases). With 5 bases removed from V and 0 bases from J, the gap between germline ends came to 8 bases. CDR3 length equals 13 residues. Per the germline V gene, CDR1 is LNHDA and CDR2 is SQIVND (reference sequence). The CDR3 loop reads CASSPTGSYEQYF. The CDR3 DNA reads TGTGCCAGTAGTCCGACAGGCTCCTACGAGCAGTACTTC.

The chain combines TRBV12-3 or TRBV12-4 with TRBJ2-5, with TRBD1 matching 7 bases. The CDR3 spans 15 residues. V was clipped by 1 base and J by 5 bases; unmatched bases: 7. The chain's CDR3 is CASSLEGASWETQYF. CDR3 nucleotides: TGTGCCAGCAGTTTAGAGGGGGCTTCGTGGGAGACCCAGTACTTC.

The chain is built from TRBV30 and TRBJ1-2; possibly TRBD1 for D (5 bases). The CDR3 contains 13 residues. Trimming cost V 3 bases and J 4 bases, with 12 bases left between them. Germline V lookup: CDR1 GTSNPN, CDR2 SVGIG (reference sequence). DNA for the CDR3: TGTGCCTGGAGACCTCGGGGGTCCTATGGCTACACCTTC. It translates to CAWRPRGSYGYTF.

This clonotype appeared a single time. As DNA, the CDR3 is TGTGCCACAGGCCCCCCGACGGCGCAGTTCTTC. It is translated as CATGPPTAQFF. The V gene is TRBV19, the J gene TRBJ2-1; D is unclear. The germline CDR1 and CDR2 sequences are LNHDA and SQIVND (reference sequence). Trimming shortened V by 10 bases and J by 12 bases, and 16 bases separated the two germline ends. The length of the CDR3 is 11 residues. The full variable domain, with the rest looked up from reference TRBV19 and TRBJ2-1, is DGGITQSPKYLFRKEGQNVTLSCEQNLNHDAMYWYRQDPGQGLRLIYYSQIVNDFQKGDIAEGYSVSREKKESFPLTVTSAQKNPTAFYLCATGPPTAQFFGPGTRLTVL.